The rows below give T cell receptor beta chains drawn from one sample of a study of blood T cell repertoires in COVID-19. Measured with immunoSEQ multiplex PCR; TCRdb has only the in-frame clones, and not every one. The data hold around 150,000 clones, with about 83% observed a single time. The sample was peripheral blood. These receptors all come from a man aged 25-40 years with COVID-19, enrolled during active disease. Both conserved end residues are part of each CDR3. D genes are given only for firm matches. Rows give clone size only sometimes, using once, few, many, or a class for an expanded clone.

D gene,CDR3 length,J gene,clone size,V gene,CDR3 DNA,CDR3 protein
.,14,TRBJ1-5,.,TRBV15,TGTGCCACCAGCAGAGATCAGCGGACTGGGGCCCAGCATTTT,CATSRDQRTGAQHF
TRBD1,13,TRBJ2-2,.,TRBV29-1,TGCAGCGTCCAGGGCAGGGGGCCCGGGGAGCTGTTTTTT,CSVQGRGPGELFF
.,13,TRBJ1-2,once,TRBV27,TGTGCCAGCAGTTTAGGACACAACTATGGCTACACCTTC,CASSLGHNYGYTF
.,13,TRBJ1-2,.,TRBV6-5,TGTGCCACTCGGACAAATAGGCAGTCTGGCTACACCTTC,CATRTNRQSGYTF
.,13,TRBJ1-2,.,TRBV27,TGTGCCAGCAGTTTATACGGGAACTATGGCTACACCTTC,CASSLYGNYGYTF
TRBD1,15,TRBJ2-7,once,TRBV6-5,TGTGCCAGCAGTTGGGACAGGGAGGACCCCTACGAGCAGTACTTC,CASSWDREDPYEQYF
.,15,TRBJ2-1,.,TRBV5-1,TGCGCCAGCAGCTTGGATGGCCGGACTACCAATGAGCAGTTCTTC,CASSLDGRTTNEQFF
.,13,TRBJ2-7,.,TRBV24-1,TGTGCCACCAGCAAATCAGGATCTAACGAGCAGTACTTC,CATSKSGSNEQYF
TRBD1,14,TRBJ1-6,.,TRBV19,TGTGCCAGTAGTCCGGGACAGAATAATTCACCCCTCCACTTT,CASSPGQNNSPLHF
TRBD2,13,TRBJ2-1,.,TRBV6-5,TGTGCCAGCAGTCTGGGAGAGGGACTAGAGCAGTTCTTC,CASSLGEGLEQFF
.,11,TRBJ1-5,.,TRBV28,TGTGCCAGCGGGGGGTATCAGCCCCAGCATTTT,CASGGYQPQHF
.,16,TRBJ1-5,.,TRBV30,TGTGCCTGGACCGCTCAGGGAGGTCGTGGCAATCAGCCCCAGCATTTT,CAWTAQGGRGNQPQHF
.,13,TRBJ2-2,.,TRBV9,TGTGCCAGCAGCGGAGTTCCGACCGGGGAGCTGTTTTTT,CASSGVPTGELFF
.,16,TRBJ2-2,once,TRBV7-9,TGTGCCAGCAGCTTAGCGGCTCTTAGGGGCACCGGGGAGCTGTTTTTT,CASSLAALRGTGELFF
TRBD1,16,TRBJ1-2,.,TRBV27,TGTGCCAGCAGTCTCCGACGGACAGGGACGAAATTTGGCTACACCTTC,CASSLRRTGTKFGYTF
TRBD2,16,TRBJ2-1,.,TRBV10-3,TGTGCCATCAGTGATGCCCTTAGCGGGAGATCCAATGAGCAGTTCTTC,CAISDALSGRSNEQFF
.,14,TRBJ1-2,few,TRBV5-8,TGTGCCAGCAGCTTGCAGGGCGGTAGCTATGGCTACACCTTC,CASSLQGGSYGYTF